This TCR beta chain was obtained from a study of blood T cell repertoires in COVID-19. As for the study in general: The United States, Italy and Spain provided the acute and convalescent COVID-19 samples. T cells, B-cell-depleted T cells, or PBMCs supplied cDNA or gDNA.

V was cut by 2 bases and J by 4 bases, with 20 bases left in between. This CDR3 has 17 amino acids. Germline V CDR1 and CDR2: ENHRY, SYGVKD. Under the authors' procedure: Nucleated cell counts were estimated from reference gene primer amplification. Here immunoSEQ multiplex PCR was the method, and the copy in TCRdb shows in-frame clones only, minus some. That table is the source of V, J and clone size, and D and trimming were worked out from the DNA. The sample shows some 190,000 clones, about 85% of them seen only once. Sample: peripheral blood. This TCR was recovered from a human donor in a cohort sampled during active COVID-19. The chain uses TRBV10-3 and TRBJ1-2; D gene uncertain. This CDR3 is CAISEPPGGTGIYGYTF. CDR3 nucleotides: TGTGCCATCAGTGAGCCCCCCGGCGGTACCGGAATCTATGGCTACACCTTC.